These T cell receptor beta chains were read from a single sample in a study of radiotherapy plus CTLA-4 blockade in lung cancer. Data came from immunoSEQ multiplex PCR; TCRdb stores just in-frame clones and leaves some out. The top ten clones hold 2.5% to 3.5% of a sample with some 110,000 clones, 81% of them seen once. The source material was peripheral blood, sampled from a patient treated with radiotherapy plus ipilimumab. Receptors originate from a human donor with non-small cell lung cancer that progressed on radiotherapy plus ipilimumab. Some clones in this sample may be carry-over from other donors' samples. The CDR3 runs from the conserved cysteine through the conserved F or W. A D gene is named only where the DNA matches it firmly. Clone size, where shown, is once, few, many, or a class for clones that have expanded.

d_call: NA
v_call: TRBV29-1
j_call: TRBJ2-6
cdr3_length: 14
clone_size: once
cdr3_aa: CSVVSGAGANVLTF
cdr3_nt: TGCAGCGTTGTATCTGGTGCTGGGGCCAACGTCCTGACTTTC

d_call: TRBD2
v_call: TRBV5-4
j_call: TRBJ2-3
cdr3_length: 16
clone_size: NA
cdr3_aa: CASRASGGAGTDTQYF
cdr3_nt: TGTGCCTCCCGGGCTAGCGGGGGGGCCGGCACAGATACGCAGTATTTT

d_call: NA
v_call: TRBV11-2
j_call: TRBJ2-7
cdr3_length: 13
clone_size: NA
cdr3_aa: CASSLLSLYEQYF
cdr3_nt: TGTGCCAGCAGCTTGCTATCTCTCTACGAGCAGTACTTC

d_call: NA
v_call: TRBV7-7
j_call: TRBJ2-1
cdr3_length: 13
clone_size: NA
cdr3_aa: CASSLGTPDEQFF
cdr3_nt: TGTGCTAGCAGCTTAGGGACACCTGATGAGCAGTTCTTC

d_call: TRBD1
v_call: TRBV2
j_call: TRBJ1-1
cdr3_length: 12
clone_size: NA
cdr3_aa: CASRDRADEAFF
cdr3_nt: TGTGCCAGCAGGGACAGGGCCGATGAAGCTTTCTTT

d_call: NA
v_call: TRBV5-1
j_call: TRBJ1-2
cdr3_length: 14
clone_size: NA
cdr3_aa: CASSTWGAEYGYTF
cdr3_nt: TGCGCCAGCAGCACCTGGGGGGCGGAATATGGCTACACCTTC

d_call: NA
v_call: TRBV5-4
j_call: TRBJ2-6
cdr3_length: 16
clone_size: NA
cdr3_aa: CASSLEVSSGANVLTF
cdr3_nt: TGTGCCAGCAGCTTGGAGGTCAGCTCTGGGGCCAACGTCCTGACTTTC

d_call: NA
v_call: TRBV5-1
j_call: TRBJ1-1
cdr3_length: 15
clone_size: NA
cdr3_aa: CASSLPGRRNTEAFF
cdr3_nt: TGCGCCAGCAGCTTGCCGGGACGCAGGAACACTGAAGCTTTCTTT

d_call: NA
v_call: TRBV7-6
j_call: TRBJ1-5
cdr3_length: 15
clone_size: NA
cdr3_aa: CASSLTGGSNQPQHF
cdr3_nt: TGTGCCAGCAGCTTAACGGGAGGTAGCAATCAGCCCCAGCATTTT

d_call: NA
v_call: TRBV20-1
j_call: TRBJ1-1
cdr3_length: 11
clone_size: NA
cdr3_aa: CSARERTEAFF
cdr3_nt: TGCAGTGCTAGAGAGAGGACTGAAGCTTTCTTT

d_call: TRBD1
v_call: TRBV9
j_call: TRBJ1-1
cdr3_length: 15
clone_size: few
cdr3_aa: CASSVQGARNTEAFF
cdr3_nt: TGTGCCAGCAGCGTTCAGGGGGCGCGGAACACTGAAGCTTTCTTT

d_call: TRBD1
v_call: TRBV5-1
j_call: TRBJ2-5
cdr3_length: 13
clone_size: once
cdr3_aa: CASLRGPGETQYF
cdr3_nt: TGCGCCAGTCTCAGGGGGCCGGGAGAGACCCAGTACTTC

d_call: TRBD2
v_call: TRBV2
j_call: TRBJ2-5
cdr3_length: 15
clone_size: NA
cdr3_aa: CASKGGGGNQETQYF
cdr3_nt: TGTGCCAGCAAGGGAGGCGGGGGGAACCAAGAGACCCAGTACTTC

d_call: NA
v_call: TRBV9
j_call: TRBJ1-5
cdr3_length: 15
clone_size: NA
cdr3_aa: CASSSDGWHNQPQHF
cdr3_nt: TGTGCCAGCAGCTCAGATGGATGGCACAATCAGCCCCAGCATTTT

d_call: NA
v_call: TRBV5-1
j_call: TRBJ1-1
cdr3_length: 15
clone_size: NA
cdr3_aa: CASSFRGQRNTEAFF
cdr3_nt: TGCGCCAGCAGCTTTCGGGGTCAACGAAACACTGAAGCTTTCTTT

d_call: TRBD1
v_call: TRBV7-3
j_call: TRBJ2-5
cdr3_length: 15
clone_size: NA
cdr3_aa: CASSLRTGGTETQYF
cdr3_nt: TGTGCCAGCAGCTTACGAACAGGGGGCACGGAGACCCAGTACTTC

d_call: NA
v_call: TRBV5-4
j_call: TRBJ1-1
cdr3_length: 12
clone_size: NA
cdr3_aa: CASSLDWGGAFF
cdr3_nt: TGTGCCAGCAGCTTGGATTGGGGTGGAGCCTTCTTT

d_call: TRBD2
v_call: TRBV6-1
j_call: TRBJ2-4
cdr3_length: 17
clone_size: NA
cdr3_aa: CASSGRTSGVAKNIQYF
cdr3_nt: TGTGCCAGCAGTGGTCGGACTAGCGGGGTAGCCAAAAACATTCAGTACTTC

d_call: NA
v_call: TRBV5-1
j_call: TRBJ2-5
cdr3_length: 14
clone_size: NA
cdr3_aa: CASSLGARQETQYF
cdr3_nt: TGCGCCAGCAGCTTGGGGGCGCGCCAAGAGACCCAGTACTTC

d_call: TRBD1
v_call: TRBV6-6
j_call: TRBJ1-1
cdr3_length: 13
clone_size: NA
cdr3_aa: CASKDQGATEAFF
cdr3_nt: TGTGCCAGCAAAGACCAGGGGGCCACTGAAGCTTTCTTT

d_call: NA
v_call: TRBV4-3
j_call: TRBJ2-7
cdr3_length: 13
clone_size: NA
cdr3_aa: CASSQDPGVEQYF
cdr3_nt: TGCGCCAGCAGCCAAGACCCGGGTGTGGAGCAGTACTTC

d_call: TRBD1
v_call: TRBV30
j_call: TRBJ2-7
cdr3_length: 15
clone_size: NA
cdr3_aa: CAWTTGQALFYEQYF
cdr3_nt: TGTGCCTGGACTACGGGACAGGCCCTCTTCTACGAGCAGTACTTC

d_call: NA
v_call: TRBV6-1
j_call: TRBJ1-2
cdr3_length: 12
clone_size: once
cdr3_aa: CASSGHYYGYTF
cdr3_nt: TGTGCCAGCAGTGGGCACTACTATGGCTACACCTTC

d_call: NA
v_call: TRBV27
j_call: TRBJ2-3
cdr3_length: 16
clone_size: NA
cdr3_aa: CASSLFSGRGTDTQYF
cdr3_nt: TGTGCCAGCAGTTTATTTTCGGGAAGGGGCACAGATACGCAGTATTTT

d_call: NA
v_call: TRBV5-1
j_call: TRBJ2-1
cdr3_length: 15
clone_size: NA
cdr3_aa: CASSYTDYSYNEQFF
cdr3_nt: TGCGCCAGCAGCTACACAGACTACTCCTACAATGAGCAGTTCTTC

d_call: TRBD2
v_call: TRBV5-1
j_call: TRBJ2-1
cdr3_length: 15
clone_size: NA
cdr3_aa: CASSSTSTGYNEQFF
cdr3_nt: TGCGCCAGCAGCTCGACTAGCACTGGCTACAATGAGCAGTTCTTC

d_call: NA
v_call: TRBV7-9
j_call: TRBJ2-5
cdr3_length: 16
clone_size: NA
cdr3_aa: CASSLFGAFLRETQYF
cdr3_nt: TGTGCCAGCAGCTTATTCGGGGCTTTCTTAAGAGAGACCCAGTACTTC

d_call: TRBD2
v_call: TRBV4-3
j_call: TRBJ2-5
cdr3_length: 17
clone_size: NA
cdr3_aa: CASSQDLRGGDQETQYF
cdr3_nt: TGCGCCAGCAGCCAAGATCTACGGGGGGGGGACCAAGAGACCCAGTACTTC

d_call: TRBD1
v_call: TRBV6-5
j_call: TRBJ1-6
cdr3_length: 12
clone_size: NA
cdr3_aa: CASTGTASPLHF
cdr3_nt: TGTGCCAGCACCGGGACAGCTTCACCCCTCCACTTT

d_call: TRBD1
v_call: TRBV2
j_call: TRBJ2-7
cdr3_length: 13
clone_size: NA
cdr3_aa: CASMRDRNYEQYF
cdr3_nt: TGTGCCAGCATGCGGGACAGGAACTACGAGCAGTACTTC

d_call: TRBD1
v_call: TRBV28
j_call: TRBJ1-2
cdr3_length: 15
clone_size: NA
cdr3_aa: CASSFNRRGAYGYTF
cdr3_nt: TGTGCCAGCAGTTTTAATCGCAGGGGGGCCTATGGCTACACCTTC

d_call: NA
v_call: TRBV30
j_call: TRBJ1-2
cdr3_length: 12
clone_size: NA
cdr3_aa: CAWSFGWDGYTF
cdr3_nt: TGTGCCTGGAGCTTCGGGTGGGATGGCTACACCTTC

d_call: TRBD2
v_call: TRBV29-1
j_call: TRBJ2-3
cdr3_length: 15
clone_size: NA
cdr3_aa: CSVGSGGAHTDTQYF
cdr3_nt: TGCAGCGTAGGAAGCGGGGGGGCCCACACAGATACGCAGTATTTT

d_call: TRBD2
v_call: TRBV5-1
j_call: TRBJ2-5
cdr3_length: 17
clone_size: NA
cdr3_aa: CASSTTPSGGYQETQYF
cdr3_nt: TGCGCCAGCAGCACCACTCCTAGCGGGGGTTACCAAGAGACCCAGTACTTC

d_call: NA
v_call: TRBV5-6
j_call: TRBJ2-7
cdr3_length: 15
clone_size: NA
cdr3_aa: CASSPWTAFFYEQYF
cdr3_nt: TGTGCCAGCAGCCCTTGGACAGCCTTCTTCTACGAGCAGTACTTC

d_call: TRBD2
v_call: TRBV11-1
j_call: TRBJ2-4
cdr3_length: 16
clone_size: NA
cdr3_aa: CASSPGSGGVKNIQYF
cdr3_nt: TGTGCCAGCAGCCCCGGGAGCGGGGGAGTTAAAAACATTCAGTACTTC

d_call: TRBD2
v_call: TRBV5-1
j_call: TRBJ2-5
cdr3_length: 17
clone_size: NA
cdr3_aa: CASSSSSIAGGIETQYF
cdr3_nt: TGCGCCAGCAGCTCTTCCTCAATAGCGGGGGGGATAGAGACCCAGTACTTC

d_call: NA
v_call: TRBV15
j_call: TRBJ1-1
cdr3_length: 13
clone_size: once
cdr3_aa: CATSRDPGTEAFF
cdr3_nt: TGTGCCACCAGCAGAGACCCAGGGACTGAAGCTTTCTTT

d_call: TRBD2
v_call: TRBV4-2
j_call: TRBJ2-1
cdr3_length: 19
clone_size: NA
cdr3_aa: CASSQGTSGGISSYNEQFF
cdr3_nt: TGTGCCAGCAGCCAAGGGACTAGCGGAGGGATTAGCTCCTACAATGAGCAGTTCTTC

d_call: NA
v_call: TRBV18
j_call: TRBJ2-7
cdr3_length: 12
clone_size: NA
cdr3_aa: CASSPTDYEQYF
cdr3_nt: TGTGCCAGCTCACCGACAGACTACGAGCAGTACTTC

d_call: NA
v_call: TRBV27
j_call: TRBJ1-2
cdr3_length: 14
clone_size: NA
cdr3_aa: CASSPLPKPYGYTF
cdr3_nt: TGTGCCAGCAGTCCATTGCCGAAGCCCTATGGCTACACCTTC

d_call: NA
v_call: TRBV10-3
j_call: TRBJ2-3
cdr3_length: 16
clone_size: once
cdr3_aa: CAISERGGGPTDTQYF
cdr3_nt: TGTGCCATCAGTGAACGGGGCGGGGGCCCAACAGATACGCAGTATTTT